This TCR beta chain was identified in a study of blood T cell repertoires in COVID-19. For the study at large: Some COVID-19 samples were acute and others convalescent; all came from the United States, Italy and Spain. In each case, the material was cDNA or gDNA derived from T cells, B-cell-depleted T cells, or PBMCs.

V was trimmed by 6 bases and J by 5 bases, leaving 19 bases between them. CDR3 length: 15 amino acids. Germline V gene lookup returns CDR1 MNHEY and CDR2 SMNVEV (reference sequence). Repertoires were generated with immunoSEQ multiplex PCR, while TCRdb's copy carries only in-frame clones and drops some. The sample includes about 440,000 clones, about 92% of them seen just once. This chain connects TRBV27 to TRBJ1-1; D is possibly TRBD1 (6 bases). This TCR was sampled from a man aged 18 to 35 who had recovered from COVID-19. Specimen: PBMCs or T cells enriched from blood (not recorded which). CDR3: CASRAPGTGYTEAFF. In nucleotides, the CDR3 is TGTGCCAGCAGGGCCCCGGGCACAGGGTATACTGAAGCTTTCTTT.